Each of the 8 T cell receptor beta chains below was sequenced from the same sample in a study of blood T cells in healthy people across ages. A second PCR of roughly 7 to 11 cycles used a sample-barcoded 5' primer and a J-beta primer mix. TCRdb redid the calling of the 5' RACE reads with MiXCR, one entry per CDR3 protein. The sample has about 800,000 distinct CDR3 sequences; about 62% are singletons. The sequencing input was blood. These receptors were collected from a man aged 30 to 45 in good health.

The chain joins TRBV11-1 to TRBJ2-1; possibly TRBD2 for D (7 bases). This CDR3 is 17 amino acids long. Germline assignment: CDR1 SGHAT and CDR2 FQDESV (reference sequence). V shed 3 bases and J shed 0 bases, with 15 bases lying between them. The CDR3 DNA reads as TGTGCCAGCAGCTTCGGAGGGGGGGCGAGCTCCTACAATGAGCAGTTCTTC. Amino acids: CASSFGGGASSYNEQFF.

DNA for the CDR3: TGCGCCAGCAGCCAAGAGCGCGAGACCAGTGGAGGGAATGAGCAGTACTTC. It is translated as CASSQERETSGGNEQYF. This chain connects TRBV4-3 to TRBJ2-5; a weak D match, TRBD2 (6 bases). The germline V gene has CDR1 LGHNA and CDR2 YSLEER. V dropped 0 bases and J dropped 11 bases, with 25 bases sitting between them. The CDR3 loop spans 17 amino acids.

The V gene is TRBV7-9, the J gene TRBJ2-6; 7 nucleotides line up with TRBD1. The J segment lost 2 bases and the V segment lost 5 bases, leaving 9 bases of the junction unmatched. Per germline, CDR1 SEHNR and CDR2 FQNEAQ (reference sequence). CDR3 size: 17 residues. CDR3 sequence (DNA): TGTGCCAGCAGCCTCACACCGACAGGGACTGGGGCCAACGTCCTGACTTTC. This gives the protein CASSLTPTGTGANVLTF.

The chain uses TRBV12-3 or TRBV12-4 and TRBJ1-2, with D possibly being TRBD1 (5 bases). This CDR3 is built from 14 residues. With 4 bases removed from V and 6 bases from J, the gap between germline ends came to 15 bases. This CDR3 reads CASSSNEGVHGYTF. For the CDR3, the DNA is TGTGCCAGCAGTTCGAACGAAGGGGTTCATGGCTACACCTTC.

V gene TRBV25-1 combines with J gene TRBJ2-4; D unclear. Judging by the DNA end, TRBJ2-7 fits better; the J call may be wrong. The CDR3 has 14 amino acids. Germline-derived CDR1 and CDR2 are MGHDK and SYGVNS. For the CDR3, the DNA is TGTGCCAGCAGTGAACACCGAAATGTACGCGAGCAGTACTTC. Its protein is CASSEHRNVREQYF.

The chain combines TRBV6-6 with TRBJ2-7; no firm D call. The CDR3 covers 14 residues. The germline V gene encodes CDR1 MNHNY and CDR2 SVGAGI (reference sequence). With 0 bases removed from V and 2 bases from J, the gap between germline ends came to 8 bases. CDR3 DNA: TGTGCCAGCAGTTACTCGAGCAGCCCCTACGAGCAGTACTTC. As protein: CASSYSSSPYEQYF.

The gene calls are TRBV6-5 and TRBJ2-1; TRBD2 matches at 13 bases. CDR3 length: 14 residues. Germline assignment: CDR1 MNHEY and CDR2 SVGAGI. V gave up 6 bases and J gave up 5 bases; unmatched junction bases: 1. In DNA, the CDR3 is TGTGCCAGCAGGACTAGCGGGAGGCACAATGAGCAGTTCTTC. Amino acid sequence: CASRTSGRHNEQFF.

The CDR3 spells CASRGTGTGLLEQFF. The DNA of the CDR3 is TGTGCCAGCAGAGGCACCGGGACAGGACTCCTTGAGCAGTTCTTC. The chain links TRBV7-9 to TRBJ2-1, with 8 nucleotides matching TRBD1. Germline V lookup: CDR1 SEHNR, CDR2 FQNEAQ (reference sequence). Losses at the gene ends were 6 bases for V and 9 bases for J; bases not matched to a gene: 13. The CDR3 runs 15 residues.